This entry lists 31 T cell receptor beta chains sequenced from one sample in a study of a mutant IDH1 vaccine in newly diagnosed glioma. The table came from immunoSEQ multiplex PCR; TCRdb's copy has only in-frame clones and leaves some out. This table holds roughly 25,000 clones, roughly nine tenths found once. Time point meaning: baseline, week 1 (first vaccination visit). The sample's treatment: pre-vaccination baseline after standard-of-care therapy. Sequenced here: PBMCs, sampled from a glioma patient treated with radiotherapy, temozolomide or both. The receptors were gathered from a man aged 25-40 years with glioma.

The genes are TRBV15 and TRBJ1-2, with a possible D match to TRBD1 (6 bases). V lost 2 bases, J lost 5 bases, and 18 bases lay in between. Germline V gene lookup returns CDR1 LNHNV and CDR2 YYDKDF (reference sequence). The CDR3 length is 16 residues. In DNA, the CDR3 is TGTGCCACCAGCAGACCGGGACACCCCAACATTTATGGCTACACCTTC. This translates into CATSRPGHPNIYGYTF. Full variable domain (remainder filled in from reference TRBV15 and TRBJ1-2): DAMVIQNPRYQVTQFGKPVTLSCSQTLNHNVMYWYQQKSSQAPKLLFHYYDKDFNNEADTPDNFQSRRPNTSFCFLDIRSPGLGDTAMYLCATSRPGHPNIYGYTFGSGTRLTVV.

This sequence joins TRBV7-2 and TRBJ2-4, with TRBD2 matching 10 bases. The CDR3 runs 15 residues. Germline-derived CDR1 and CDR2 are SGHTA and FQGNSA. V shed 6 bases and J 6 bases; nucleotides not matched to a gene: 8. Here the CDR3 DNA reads TGTGCCAGCAGACGGGGTCTAGCGGGAGTAAACATTCAGTACTTC. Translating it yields CASRRGLAGVNIQYF.

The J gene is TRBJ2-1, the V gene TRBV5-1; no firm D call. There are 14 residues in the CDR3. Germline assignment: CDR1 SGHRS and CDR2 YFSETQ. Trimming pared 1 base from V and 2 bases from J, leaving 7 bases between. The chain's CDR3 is CASSLRATYNEQFF. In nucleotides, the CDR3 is TGCGCCAGCAGCTTGAGAGCGACCTACAATGAGCAGTTCTTC. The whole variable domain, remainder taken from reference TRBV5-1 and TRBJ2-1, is KAGVTQTPRYLIKTRGQQVTLSCSPISGHRSVSWYQQTPGQGLQFLFEYFSETQRNKGNFPGRFSGRQFSNSRSEMNVSTLELGDSALYLCASSLRATYNEQFFGPGTRLTVL.

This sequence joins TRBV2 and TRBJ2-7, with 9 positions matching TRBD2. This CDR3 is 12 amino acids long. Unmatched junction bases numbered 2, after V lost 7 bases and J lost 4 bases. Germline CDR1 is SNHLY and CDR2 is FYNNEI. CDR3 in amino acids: CASKRGEYEQYF. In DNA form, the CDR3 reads TGTGCCAGCAAGCGGGGGGAGTACGAGCAGTACTTC.

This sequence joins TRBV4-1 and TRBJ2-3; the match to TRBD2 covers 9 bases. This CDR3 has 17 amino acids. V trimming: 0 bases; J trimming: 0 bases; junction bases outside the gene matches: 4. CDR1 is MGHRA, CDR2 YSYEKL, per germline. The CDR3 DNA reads TGCGCCAGCAGCCAAGAGCCTAGCGGGGTTAGCACAGATACGCAGTATTTT. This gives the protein CASSQEPSGVSTDTQYF.

The CDR3 DNA follows: TGCAGCGCCCAACCGGGTTACACTGAAGCTTTCTTT. Encoded protein: CSAQPGYTEAFF. The V gene is TRBV29-1, the J gene TRBJ1-1; D is unclear. The CDR3 contains 12 residues. Trimming cost V 7 bases and J 3 bases, with 12 bases left between them. Per germline, CDR1 SQVTM and CDR2 ANQGSEA.

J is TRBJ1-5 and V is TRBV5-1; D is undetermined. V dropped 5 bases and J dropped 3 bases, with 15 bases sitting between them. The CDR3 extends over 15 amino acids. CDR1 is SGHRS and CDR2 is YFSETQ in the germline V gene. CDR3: CASSSEGLPNQPQHF. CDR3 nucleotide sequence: TGCGCCAGCAGTTCTGAAGGACTGCCCAATCAGCCCCAGCATTTT.

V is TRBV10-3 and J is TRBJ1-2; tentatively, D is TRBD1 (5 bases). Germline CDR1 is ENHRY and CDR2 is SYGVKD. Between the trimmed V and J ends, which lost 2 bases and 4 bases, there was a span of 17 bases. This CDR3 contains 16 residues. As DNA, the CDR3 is TGTGCCATCAGTGAGGTGGGGGGTACCGGCTCCTATGGCTACACCTTC. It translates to CAISEVGGTGSYGYTF.

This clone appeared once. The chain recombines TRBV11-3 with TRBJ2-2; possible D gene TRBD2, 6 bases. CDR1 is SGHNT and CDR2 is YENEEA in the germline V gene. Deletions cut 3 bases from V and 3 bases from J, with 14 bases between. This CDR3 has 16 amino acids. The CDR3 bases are TGTGCCAGCAGCTTCTCAGGGACTTGGGACACCGGGGAGCTGTTTTTT. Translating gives CASSFSGTWDTGELFF.

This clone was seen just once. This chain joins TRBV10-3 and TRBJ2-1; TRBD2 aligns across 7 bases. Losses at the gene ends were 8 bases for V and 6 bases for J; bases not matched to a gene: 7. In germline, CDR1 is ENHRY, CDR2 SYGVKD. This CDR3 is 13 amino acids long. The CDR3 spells CAISREEVNEQFF. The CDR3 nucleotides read TGTGCCATCTCCCGGGAGGAAGTCAATGAGCAGTTCTTC.

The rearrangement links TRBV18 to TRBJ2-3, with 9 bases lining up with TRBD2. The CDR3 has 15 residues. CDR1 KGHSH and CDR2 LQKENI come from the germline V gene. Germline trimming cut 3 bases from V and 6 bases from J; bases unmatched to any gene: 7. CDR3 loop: CASSPPAGGRDTQYF. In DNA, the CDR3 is TGTGCCAGCTCACCCCCAGCGGGAGGAAGGGATACGCAGTATTTT.

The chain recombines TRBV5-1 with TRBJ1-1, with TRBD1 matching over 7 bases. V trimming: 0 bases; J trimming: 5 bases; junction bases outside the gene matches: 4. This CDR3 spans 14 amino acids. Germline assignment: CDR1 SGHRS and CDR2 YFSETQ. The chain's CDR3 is CASSLGDRVTEAFF. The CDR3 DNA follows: TGCGCCAGCAGCTTGGGTGACAGGGTGACTGAAGCTTTCTTT.

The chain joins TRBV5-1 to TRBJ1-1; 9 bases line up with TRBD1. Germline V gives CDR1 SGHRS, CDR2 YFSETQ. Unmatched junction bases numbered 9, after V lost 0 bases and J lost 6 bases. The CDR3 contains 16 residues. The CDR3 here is CASSLVAQGANSEAFF. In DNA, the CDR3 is TGCGCCAGCAGCTTGGTCGCACAGGGGGCGAATTCTGAAGCTTTCTTT.

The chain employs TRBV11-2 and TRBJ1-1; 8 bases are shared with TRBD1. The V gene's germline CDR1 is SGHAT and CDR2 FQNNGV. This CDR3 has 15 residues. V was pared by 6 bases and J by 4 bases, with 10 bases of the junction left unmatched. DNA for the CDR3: TGTGCCAGCAGTCAAATTAGGACAGGGAGCACTGAAGCTTTCTTT. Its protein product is CASSQIRTGSTEAFF.

The DNA for the CDR3 is TGTGCCAGTAGTATGTTCCCATACGAGCAGTACTTC. Translation gives CASSMFPYEQYF. The V call is TRBV19, the J call TRBJ2-7; no definite D call. CDR3 length: 12 residues. Germline CDR1 is LNHDA and CDR2 is SQIVND (reference sequence). V gave up 3 bases and J gave up 4 bases, with 7 bases separating them.

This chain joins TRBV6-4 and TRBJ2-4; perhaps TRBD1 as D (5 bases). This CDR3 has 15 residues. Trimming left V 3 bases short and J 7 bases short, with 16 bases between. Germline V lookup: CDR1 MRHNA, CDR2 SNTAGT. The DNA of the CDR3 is TGTGCCAGCAGTGATAATTCAGGACAAGACAACATTCAGTACTTC. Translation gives CASSDNSGQDNIQYF.

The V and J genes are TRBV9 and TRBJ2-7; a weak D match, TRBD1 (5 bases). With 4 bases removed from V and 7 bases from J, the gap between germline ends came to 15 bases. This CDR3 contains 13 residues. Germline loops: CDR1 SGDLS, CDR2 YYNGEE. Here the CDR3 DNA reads TGTGCCAGCAGCCCAAGCAGGGTTGGTGAGCAGTACTTC. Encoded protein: CASSPSRVGEQYF.

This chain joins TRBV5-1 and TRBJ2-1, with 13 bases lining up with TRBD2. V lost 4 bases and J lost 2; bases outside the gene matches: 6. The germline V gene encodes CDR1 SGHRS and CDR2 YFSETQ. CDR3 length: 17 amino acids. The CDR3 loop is CASSLGLAGSAYNEQFF. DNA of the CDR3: TGCGCCAGCAGCCTGGGACTAGCGGGAAGCGCCTACAATGAGCAGTTCTTC.

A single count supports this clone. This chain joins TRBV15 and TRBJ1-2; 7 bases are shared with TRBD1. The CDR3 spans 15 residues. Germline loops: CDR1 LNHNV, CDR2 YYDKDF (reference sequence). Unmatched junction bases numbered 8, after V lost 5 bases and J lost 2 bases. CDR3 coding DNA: TGTGCCACCAGCGGGGGGGCAGGGGGAAACTATGGCTACACCTTC. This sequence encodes CATSGGAGGNYGYTF.

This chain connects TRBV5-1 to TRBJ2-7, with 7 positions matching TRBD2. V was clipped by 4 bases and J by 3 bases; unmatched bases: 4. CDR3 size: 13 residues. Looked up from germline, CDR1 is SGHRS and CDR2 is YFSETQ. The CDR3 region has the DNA TGCGCCAGCAGCCAGGGACTATACTACGAGCAGTACTTC. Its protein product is CASSQGLYYEQYF.

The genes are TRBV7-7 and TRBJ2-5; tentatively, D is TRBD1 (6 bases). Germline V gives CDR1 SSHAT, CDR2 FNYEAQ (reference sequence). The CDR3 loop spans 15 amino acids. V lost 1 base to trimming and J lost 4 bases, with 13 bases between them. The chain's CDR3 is CASSLEWGRSETQYF. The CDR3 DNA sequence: TGTGCCAGCAGCTTAGAGTGGGGGCGCTCAGAGACCCAGTACTTC.

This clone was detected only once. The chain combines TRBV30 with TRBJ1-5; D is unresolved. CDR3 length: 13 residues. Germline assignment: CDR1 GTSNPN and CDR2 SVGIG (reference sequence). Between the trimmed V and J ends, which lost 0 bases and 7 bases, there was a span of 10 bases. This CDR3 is CAWSVRGGQPQHF. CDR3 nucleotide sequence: TGTGCCTGGAGTGTACGGGGAGGGCAGCCCCAGCATTTT.

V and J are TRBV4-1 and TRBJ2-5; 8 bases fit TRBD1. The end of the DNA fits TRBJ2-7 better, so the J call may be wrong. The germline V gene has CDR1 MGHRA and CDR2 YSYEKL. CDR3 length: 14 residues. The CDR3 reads CASSQGDRIPEQYF. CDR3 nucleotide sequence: TGCGCCAGCAGCCAAGGGGACAGGATTCCCGAGCAGTACTTC.

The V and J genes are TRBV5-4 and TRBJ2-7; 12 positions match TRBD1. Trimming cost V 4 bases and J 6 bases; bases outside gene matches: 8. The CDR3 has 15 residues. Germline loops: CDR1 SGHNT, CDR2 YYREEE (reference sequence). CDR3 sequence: CASSGKGQGAGEQYF. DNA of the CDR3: TGTGCCAGCAGCGGAAAGGGACAGGGGGCGGGCGAGCAGTACTTC.

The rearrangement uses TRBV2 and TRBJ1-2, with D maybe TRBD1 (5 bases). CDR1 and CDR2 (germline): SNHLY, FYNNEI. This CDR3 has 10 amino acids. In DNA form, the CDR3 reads TGTGCTAGCGGGGGGGATGGCTACACCTTC. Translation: CASGGDGYTF.

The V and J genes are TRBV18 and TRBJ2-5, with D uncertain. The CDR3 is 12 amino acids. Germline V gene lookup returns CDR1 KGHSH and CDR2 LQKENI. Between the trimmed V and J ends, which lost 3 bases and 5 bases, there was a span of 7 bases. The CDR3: CASSPSTETQYF. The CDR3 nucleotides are TGTGCCAGCTCACCCAGTACGGAGACCCAGTACTTC.

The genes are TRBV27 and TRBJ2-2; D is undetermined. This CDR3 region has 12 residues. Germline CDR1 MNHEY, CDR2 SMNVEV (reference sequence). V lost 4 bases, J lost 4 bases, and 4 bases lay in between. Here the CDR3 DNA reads TGTGCCAGCAGTTACAGCACCGGGGAGCTGTTTTTT. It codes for CASSYSTGELFF.

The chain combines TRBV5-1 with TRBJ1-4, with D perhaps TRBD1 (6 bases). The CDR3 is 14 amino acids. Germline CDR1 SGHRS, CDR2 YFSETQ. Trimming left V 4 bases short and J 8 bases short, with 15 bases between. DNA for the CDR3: TGCGCCAGCAGCCCGATAGGAGGGGGGGAAAAACTGTTTTTT. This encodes CASSPIGGGEKLFF.

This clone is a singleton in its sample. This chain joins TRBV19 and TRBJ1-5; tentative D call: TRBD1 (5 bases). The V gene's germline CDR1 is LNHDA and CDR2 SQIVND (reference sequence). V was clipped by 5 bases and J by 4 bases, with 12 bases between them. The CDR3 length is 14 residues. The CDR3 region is CASSPRDGNQPQHF. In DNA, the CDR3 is TGTGCCAGTAGTCCGCGGGACGGGAATCAGCCCCAGCATTTT.

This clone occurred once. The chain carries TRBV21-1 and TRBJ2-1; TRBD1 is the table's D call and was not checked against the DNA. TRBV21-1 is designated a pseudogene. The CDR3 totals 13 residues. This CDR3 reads CASSRQGSHEQFF. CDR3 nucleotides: TGTGCCAGCAGCCGACAGGGCTCGCATGAGCAGTTCTTC.

The CDR3: CASSWDFSNEQFF. Written as DNA, the CDR3 is TGCGCCAGCAGCTGGGACTTTTCCAATGAGCAGTTCTTC. The gene calls are TRBV5-1 and TRBJ2-1; possible D gene TRBD2, 6 bases. The CDR3 spans 13 residues. CDR1 is SGHRS and CDR2 is YFSETQ in the germline V gene. Trimming stripped 3 bases from V and 6 bases from J, with 10 bases between.